This T cell receptor (beta chain) was observed in a study of T cell responses to AZD1222 COVID-19 vaccine. Here immunoSEQ multiplex PCR was the method, and the copy in TCRdb shows in-frame clones only, minus some. The data hold about 180,000 clones, with about 86% observed a single time. The CDR3 runs to 15 residues. Germline V CDR1 and CDR2: SGHTS, YDEGEE. V was trimmed by 4 bases and J by 1 base, leaving 12 bases between them. This TCR was recovered from an adult who received the AZD1222 COVID-19 vaccine. This chain links TRBV5-8 with TRBJ2-4; D call uncertain. The specimen was peripheral blood, collected 28 days after the second AZD1222 dose. The CDR3 nucleotides read TGTGCCAGCAGCCCACGGACCAGGGCCAAAAACATTCAGTACTTC. Protein product: CASSPRTRAKNIQYF.